This is a list of T cell receptor beta chains from one sample in a study of sequential checkpoint blockade in melanoma. Only in-frame clones appear in the TCRdb table, and some are missing; sequencing was by immunoSEQ multiplex PCR. The repertoire includes 7,500 to 10,000 clones, about 75% of them detected once, and less than 20% sits in the top ten. Sequencing was performed on CD8+ T cells sorted from blood (inferred from file names), taken from a patient given nivolumab and ipilimumab in sequence. Every receptor here comes from a human donor with melanoma. CDR3s include the opening cysteine and the closing phenylalanine or tryptophan. D genes are given only for firm matches. Clone size is given for some rows only: seen once, a few or many times, or a class if the clone is expanded.

J gene: TRBJ2-7
V gene: TRBV6-1
clone size: once
D gene: TRBD2
CDR3 DNA: TGTGCCAGCAGTGAGGGACTAGCGGGGTACGAGCAGTACTTC
CDR3 protein: CASSEGLAGYEQYF

J gene: TRBJ1-5
V gene: TRBV7-6
clone size: .
D gene: .
CDR3 DNA: TGTGCCAGCAGCTTAGAGGCAGGAATGAATCAGCCCCAGCATTTT
CDR3 protein: CASSLEAGMNQPQHF

J gene: TRBJ1-2
V gene: TRBV5-4
clone size: .
D gene: .
CDR3 DNA: TGTGCCAGCAGCTTCGGGGGGGGCTACACCTTC
CDR3 protein: CASSFGGGYTF

J gene: TRBJ2-5
V gene: TRBV7-2
clone size: once
D gene: .
CDR3 DNA: TGTGCCAGCAGCTGGTGGGAGCAAGAGACCCAGTACTTC
CDR3 protein: CASSWWEQETQYF

J gene: TRBJ2-2
V gene: TRBV6-4
clone size: once
D gene: TRBD2
CDR3 DNA: TGTGCCAGCAGTGAAAGTACTAGCGGGAAAGACTATCCCGGGGAGCTGTTTTTT
CDR3 protein: CASSESTSGKDYPGELFF

J gene: TRBJ2-1
V gene: TRBV9
clone size: .
D gene: TRBD2
CDR3 DNA: TGTGCCAGCAGCGTAACTAGCGAGGGCTACAATGAGCAGTTCTTC
CDR3 protein: CASSVTSEGYNEQFF

J gene: TRBJ2-2
V gene: TRBV18
clone size: .
D gene: TRBD1
CDR3 DNA: TGTGCCAGCTCACCTGTATCGTGGGACAGTGACACCGGGGAGCTGTTTTTT
CDR3 protein: CASSPVSWDSDTGELFF

J gene: TRBJ1-2
V gene: TRBV9
clone size: .
D gene: TRBD1
CDR3 DNA: TGTGCCAGCAGCCCAGATTCAGGGGGGATCGGCTACACCTTC
CDR3 protein: CASSPDSGGIGYTF

J gene: TRBJ2-3
V gene: TRBV4-3
clone size: few
D gene: TRBD2
CDR3 DNA: TGCGCCAGCAGCCAAGGGCTAGCGGGAGGCACAGATACGCAGTATTTT
CDR3 protein: CASSQGLAGGTDTQYF

J gene: TRBJ1-1
V gene: TRBV6-5
clone size: .
D gene: .
CDR3 DNA: TGTGCCAGCAGTTACTCGCGGGGGTCAAACACTGAAGCTTTCTTT
CDR3 protein: CASSYSRGSNTEAFF

J gene: TRBJ2-1
V gene: TRBV6-5
clone size: .
D gene: TRBD2
CDR3 DNA: TGTGCCAGCAGTTACCCGGGACTAGCGGGTCGTAATGAGCAGTTCTTC
CDR3 protein: CASSYPGLAGRNEQFF

J gene: TRBJ2-7
V gene: TRBV30
clone size: .
D gene: TRBD1
CDR3 DNA: TGTGCCTGGAGGGACAGGGGTTGGTACGAGCAGTACTTC
CDR3 protein: CAWRDRGWYEQYF

J gene: TRBJ2-7
V gene: TRBV27
clone size: .
D gene: .
CDR3 DNA: TGTGCCAGCAGTTTCTATGACGAGCAGTACTTC
CDR3 protein: CASSFYDEQYF

J gene: TRBJ1-4
V gene: TRBV4-2
clone size: .
D gene: .
CDR3 DNA: TGTGCCAGCAGCCAAGAAAGAGGTGCGGGGGCTAATGAAAAACTGTTTTTT
CDR3 protein: CASSQERGAGANEKLFF

J gene: TRBJ2-7
V gene: TRBV28
clone size: .
D gene: .
CDR3 DNA: TGTGCCAGCAGCCCGACCACTAGTATTTCCTACGAGCAGTACTTC
CDR3 protein: CASSPTTSISYEQYF

J gene: TRBJ2-2
V gene: TRBV6-4
clone size: .
D gene: TRBD1
CDR3 DNA: TGTGCCAGCCACCCCGGGACAGGGGAGACCGGGGAGCTGTTTTTT
CDR3 protein: CASHPGTGETGELFF

J gene: TRBJ2-1
V gene: TRBV6-1
clone size: .
D gene: TRBD1
CDR3 DNA: TGTGCCAGCAGTGAACGGCCAGGGGGTACTTACAATGAGCAGTTCTTC
CDR3 protein: CASSERPGGTYNEQFF